This T cell receptor (beta chain) was retrieved from a study of blood T cell repertoires in COVID-19. Across the whole study: Whether acute or convalescent, the COVID-19 samples came from the United States, Italy and Spain. PBMCs, B-cell-depleted T cells, or T cells provided the cDNA or gDNA that made up the material.

The germline V gene has CDR1 KGHSH and CDR2 LQKENI. The V end was cut by 2 bases, the J end by 1 base, with 12 bases between. This CDR3 spans 16 amino acids. Profiling relied on immunoSEQ multiplex PCR, and the TCRdb table lists in-frame clones only, not all of them. The table shows about 160,000 clones, with about 81% occurring only once. Resolution of symptoms, clearance, or two negative PCRs was present in recovered Cohort 3 donors. This receptor was identified in a man aged 50 to 59 who had recovered from COVID-19. V and J are TRBV18 and TRBJ1-3; D ambiguous. Sequenced input: PBMCs or T cells enriched from blood (not recorded which). The CDR3 spells CASSPVQRPSGNTIYF. In DNA form, the CDR3 reads TGTGCCAGCTCACCAGTGCAGCGGCCTTCTGGAAACACCATATATTTT.